The 21 T cell receptor beta chains listed next were all sequenced from one sample in a study of regulatory T cells in long-lasting Graves disease. HTBI primers from iRepertoire and Arm-PCR of CDR3 regions yielded the TCR beta libraries. Each CDR3 protein is one row after TCRdb ran MiXCR on the multiplex PCR reads. The sample has a few hundred thousand distinct CDR3 sequences; roughly 15% are singletons. Documented time point: newly diagnosed GD, antithyroid drugs for less than 3 months. After RNA was extracted from PBMCs, the TCR library was made from it. The sample also formed part of further work on T cells in Graves' hyperthyroidism and ophthalmopathy.

This specimen consisted of peripheral blood mononuclear cells (PBMCs), obtained at new diagnosis, from a patient treated with antithyroid drugs. The receptors were sampled from a woman aged 18-29 years with Graves disease.

V is TRBV24-1 and J is TRBJ2-2, with 8 bases that match TRBD1. This CDR3 is 16 amino acids long. The V and J ends lost 7 bases and 0 bases, in that order; junction bases with no gene match: 6. From germline, CDR1 is KGHDR and CDR2 SFDVKD. CDR3 sequence: CATSGETGANTGELFF. In DNA form, the CDR3 reads TGTGCCACCAGCGGGGAGACAGGGGCGAACACCGGGGAGCTGTTTTTT.

This clonotype was seen repeatedly, ten times or more. The chain combines TRBV6-1 with TRBJ1-1; tentatively, D is TRBD1 (5 bases). Trimming removed 7 bases at V and 1 base at J, with 13 bases between. Germline assignment: CDR1 MNHNS and CDR2 SASEGT. There are 14 residues in the CDR3. CDR3 region: CASTPTEKNTEAFF. CDR3 sequence (DNA): TGTGCCAGCACTCCGACAGAGAAGAACACTGAAGCTTTCTTT.

This clonotype was picked up many times. The chain carries TRBV12-3 or TRBV12-4 and TRBJ1-1, with 9 nucleotides matching TRBD1. After removal of 6 bases from V and 0 bases from J, the junction contained 11 bases not matched to a gene. The CDR3 is 17 amino acids. The CDR3 DNA reads as TGTGCCAGCAGCCGTGGACAGGGGCTACTCCTGAACACTGAAGCTTTCTTT. This gives the protein CASSRGQGLLLNTEAFF.

This clonotype has a count of ten or more. This chain joins TRBV28 and TRBJ2-1, with 14 bases identical to TRBD2. The CDR3 has 17 amino acids. Germline lookup yields CDR1 MDHEN and CDR2 SYDVKM. Unmatched junction bases numbered 8, after V lost 6 bases and J lost 4 bases. The CDR3 sequence is CASSSGGLAGVYNEQFF. In DNA, the CDR3 is TGTGCCAGCAGCTCGGGGGGACTAGCGGGAGTGTACAATGAGCAGTTCTTC. Full variable domain (rest looked up from reference TRBV28 and TRBJ2-1): DVKVTQSSRYLVKRTGEKVFLECVQDMDHENMFWYRQDPGLGLRLIYFSYDVKMKEKGDIPEGYSVSREKKERFSLILESASTNQTSMYLCASSSGGLAGVYNEQFFGPGTRLTVL.

The CDR3 is CASSHRGEETQYF. For the CDR3, the DNA is TGCGCCAGCAGTCACAGGGGAGAAGAGACCCAGTACTTC. The rearrangement uses TRBV10-1 and TRBJ2-5; 7 bases agree with TRBD1. The germline V gene has CDR1 WNHNN and CDR2 SYGVQD (reference sequence). The CDR3 has 13 amino acids. V was clipped by 5 bases and J by 3 bases; unmatched bases: 3.

This clonotype was counted at least ten times. The chain couples TRBV28 to TRBJ2-5; TRBD1 is a possible D gene (5 bases). Germline-derived CDR1 and CDR2 are MDHEN and SYDVKM. The V end lost 5 bases, the J end lost 4 bases, and 20 bases lay between the germline ends. The CDR3 consists of 16 residues. The CDR3 region is CASSPQGEVFGETQYF. In DNA, the CDR3 is TGTGCCAGCAGTCCCCAGGGTGAAGTTTTTGGAGAGACCCAGTACTTC.

J is TRBJ1-5 and V is TRBV19; D may be TRBD1 (5 bases). The germline V gene encodes CDR1 LNHDA and CDR2 SQIVND (reference sequence). The CDR3 extends over 15 amino acids. V lost 6 bases and J 1 base, leaving 13 bases between the germline ends. The CDR3 protein is CASRRTNWSNQPQHF. The CDR3 DNA sequence: TGTGCCAGTAGACGGACAAACTGGAGCAATCAGCCCCAGCATTTT.

This clonotype occurred many times. The chain carries TRBV28 and TRBJ1-1; 10 positions match TRBD1. Unmatched junction bases numbered 4, after V lost 5 bases and J lost 4 bases. Germline V gives CDR1 MDHEN, CDR2 SYDVKM. CDR3 length: 14 residues. The CDR3 is CASSRQGAITEAFF. CDR3 sequence (DNA): TGTGCCAGCAGTCGACAGGGGGCAATCACTGAAGCTTTCTTT. Together with reference TRBV28 and TRBJ1-1, the CDR3 gives the full variable domain: DVKVTQSSRYLVKRTGEKVFLECVQDMDHENMFWYRQDPGLGLRLIYFSYDVKMKEKGDIPEGYSVSREKKERFSLILESASTNQTSMYLCASSRQGAITEAFFGQGTRLTVV.

The V gene is TRBV5-5, the J gene TRBJ2-4; 9 bases align to TRBD1. CDR1 and CDR2 from the germline V gene are SGHKS and YYEKEE (reference sequence). The CDR3 length is 15 residues. The ends lost 3 bases at V and 6 bases at J; junction bases unmatched: 7. The CDR3 bases are TGTGCCAGCAGCTCGGGACAGGGATTTATAAACATTCAGTACTTC. Protein product: CASSSGQGFINIQYF.

In its sample, this clonotype was seen many times. The chain joins TRBV5-6 to TRBJ2-7, with D hard to call. This CDR3 has 14 residues. The germline gives CDR1 SGHDT, CDR2 YYEEEE. V was trimmed by 0 bases and J by 3 bases, leaving 10 bases between them. The CDR3 nucleotides read TGTGCCAGCAGCTTGGGTGACGGCAACTACGAGCAGTACTTC. Protein sequence: CASSLGDGNYEQYF.

The chain employs TRBV5-1 and TRBJ2-7, with TRBD2 identical over 12 bases. The V gene's germline CDR1 is SGHRS and CDR2 YFSETQ. The length of the CDR3 is 16 residues. The ends lost 6 bases at V and 1 base at J; junction bases unmatched: 8. The CDR3 DNA is TGCGCCAGCACCTGGACTAGCGGGATGAGGTCCTACGAGCAGTACTTC. Amino acids: CASTWTSGMRSYEQYF.

This clonotype was detected a few times. V is TRBV20-1 and J is TRBJ2-5; D gene ambiguous. The CDR3 runs 10 residues. Trimming pared 4 bases from V and 3 bases from J, leaving 3 bases between. The germline V gene has CDR1 DFQATT and CDR2 SNEGSKA (reference sequence). For the CDR3, the DNA is TGCAGTGCTACCGAAGAGACCCAGTACTTC. It translates to CSATEETQYF.

This clonotype was seen ten or more times. The CDR3 coding sequence is TGTGCCAGCAGCTTCGCGGGAGGGCCCGGGGAGCTGTTTTTT. It is translated as CASSFAGGPGELFF. The chain employs TRBV11-3 and TRBJ2-2; 9 positions agree with TRBD2. The germline CDR1 and CDR2 sequences are SGHNT and YENEEA. The V gene end was trimmed by 3 bases and the J gene end by 6 bases; junction bases not matched to a gene: 2. The CDR3 spans 14 residues.

This clonotype has a count of ten or more. The CDR3 DNA sequence: TGTGCCAGTAGAACTGGACGGGCTTACACAGATACGCAGTATTTT. Its translation: CASRTGRAYTDTQYF. This sequence joins TRBV19 and TRBJ2-3; D is ambiguous. This CDR3 is 15 amino acids long. Germline assignment: CDR1 LNHDA and CDR2 SQIVND (reference sequence). Trimming took 6 bases from V and 2 from J, leaving 15 bases between them.

Ten or more counts support this clonotype. For the CDR3, the DNA is TGTGCCAGCAGTGCACAGAACGGGGAGACCCAGTACTTC. This encodes CASSAQNGETQYF. The rearrangement links TRBV6-2 or TRBV6-3 to TRBJ2-5; D unresolved. CDR1 is MNHEY, CDR2 SVGEGT, per germline. The CDR3 totals 13 residues. Trimming stripped 5 bases from V and 5 bases from J, with 12 bases between.

This clonotype was seen a handful of times. This chain joins TRBV7-2 and TRBJ2-1, with D perhaps matching TRBD1 (6 bases). The CDR3 has 17 amino acids. Germline-derived CDR1 and CDR2 are SGHTA and FQGNSA. V gave up 7 bases and J gave up 3 bases, with 22 bases separating them. The CDR3 is CASTQLSQLRGYNEQFF. In DNA, the CDR3 is TGTGCCAGCACACAGCTTTCCCAACTCAGGGGCTACAATGAGCAGTTCTTC.

This clonotype was detected only a few times. The chain has TRBV20-1 and TRBJ2-7; maybe TRBD2 (6 bases). This CDR3 is built from 14 residues. Looked up from germline, CDR1 is DFQATT and CDR2 is SNEGSKA (reference sequence). V was shortened by 2 bases and J by 0 bases, with 11 bases between the two germline ends. The CDR3 DNA reads TGCAGTGCTAGAAAGTCTAGCGTCTCCTACGAGCAGTACTTC. As protein: CSARKSSVSYEQYF.

This clonotype was observed at least ten times. V and J are TRBV30 and TRBJ2-1; D is ambiguous. The CDR3 has 15 amino acids. Trimming stripped 3 bases from V and 1 base from J, with 13 bases between. Germline V lookup: CDR1 GTSNPN, CDR2 SVGIG (reference sequence). The CDR3 loop is CAWSRSRGSYNEQFF. CDR3 DNA: TGTGCCTGGAGCCGATCCCGTGGGTCCTACAATGAGCAGTTCTTC.

This clonotype came up many times. The gene calls are TRBV20-1 and TRBJ2-3, with 11 bases identical to TRBD2. Per germline, CDR1 DFQATT and CDR2 SNEGSKA (reference sequence). The CDR3 covers 15 residues. V gave up 2 bases and J gave up 2 bases; unmatched junction bases: 3. CDR3 nucleotides: TGCAGTGCTAGACTAGCGGGAGGAAACACAGATACGCAGTATTTT. It specifies CSARLAGGNTDTQYF.

This clonotype was recorded many times. V usage is TRBV3-1 and J usage is TRBJ2-1; D may be TRBD1 or TRBD2 (5 bases each). Per germline, CDR1 LGHDT and CDR2 YNNKEL (reference sequence). The CDR3 consists of 15 residues. Between the trimmed V and J ends, which lost 2 bases and 6 bases, there was a span of 14 bases. The CDR3 DNA reads as TGTGCCAGCAGCCAAACTGGGGGTTGGGGCAATGAGCAGTTCTTC. Its translation is CASSQTGGWGNEQFF.

This clonotype showed up just a few times. The rearrangement links TRBV12-5 to TRBJ2-1; D remains ambiguous. The germline V gene encodes CDR1 LGHNT and CDR2 FRNRAP. V lost 1 base, J lost 10 bases, and 8 bases lay in between. CDR3 length equals 12 residues. The CDR3 sequence is CASGLAQEEQFF. In DNA, the CDR3 is TGTGCTAGTGGTTTGGCCCAGGAGGAGCAGTTCTTC.